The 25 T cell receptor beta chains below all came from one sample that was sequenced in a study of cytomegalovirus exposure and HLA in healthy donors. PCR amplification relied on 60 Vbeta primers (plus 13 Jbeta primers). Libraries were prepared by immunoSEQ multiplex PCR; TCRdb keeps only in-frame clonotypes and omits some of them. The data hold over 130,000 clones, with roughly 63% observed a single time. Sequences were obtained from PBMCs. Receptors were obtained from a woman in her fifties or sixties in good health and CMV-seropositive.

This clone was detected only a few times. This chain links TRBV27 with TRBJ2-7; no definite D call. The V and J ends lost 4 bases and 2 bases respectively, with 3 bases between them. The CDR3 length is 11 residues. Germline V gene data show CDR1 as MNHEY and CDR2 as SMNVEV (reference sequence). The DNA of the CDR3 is TGTGCCAGCAGTTCTGCCTACGAGCAGTACTTC. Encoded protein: CASSSAYEQYF.

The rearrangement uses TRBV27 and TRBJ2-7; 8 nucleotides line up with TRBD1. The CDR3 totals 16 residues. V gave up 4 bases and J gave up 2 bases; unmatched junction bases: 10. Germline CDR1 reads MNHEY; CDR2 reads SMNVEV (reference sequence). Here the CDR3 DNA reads TGTGCCAGCAGTTCCGGACAGGGAAAGTTTACCTACGAGCAGTACTTC. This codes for CASSSGQGKFTYEQYF.

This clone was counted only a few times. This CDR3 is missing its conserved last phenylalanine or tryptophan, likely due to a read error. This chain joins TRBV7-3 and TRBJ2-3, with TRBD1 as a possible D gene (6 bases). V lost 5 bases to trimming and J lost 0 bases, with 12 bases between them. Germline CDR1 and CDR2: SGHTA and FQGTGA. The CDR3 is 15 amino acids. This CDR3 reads CASSTTGKSTDTQYS. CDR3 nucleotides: TGTGCCAGCAGCACGACAGGAAAGAGCACAGATACGCAGTATTCT.

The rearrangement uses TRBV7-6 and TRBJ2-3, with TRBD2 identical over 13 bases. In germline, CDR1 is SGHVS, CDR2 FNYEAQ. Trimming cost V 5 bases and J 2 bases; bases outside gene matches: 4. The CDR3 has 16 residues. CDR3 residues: CASSLGLAGATDTQYF. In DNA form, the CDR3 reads TGTGCCAGCAGCCTTGGACTAGCGGGAGCCACAGATACGCAGTATTTT.

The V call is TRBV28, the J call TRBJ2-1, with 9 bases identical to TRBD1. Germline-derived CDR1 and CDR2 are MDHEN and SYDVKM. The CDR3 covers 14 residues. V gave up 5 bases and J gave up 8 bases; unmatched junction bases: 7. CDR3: CASSPGQGTDEQFF. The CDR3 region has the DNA TGTGCCAGCAGTCCCGGACAGGGGACCGATGAGCAGTTCTTC.

The CDR3 spells CASSVGLAGGETQYF. The CDR3 nucleotides read TGTGCCAGCAGCGTAGGCCTAGCGGGAGGGGAGACCCAGTACTTC. The J gene is TRBJ2-5, the V gene TRBV9; 12 bases fit TRBD2. CDR1 is SGDLS, CDR2 YYNGEE, per germline. The CDR3 is 15 residues long. After removal of 0 bases from V and 5 bases from J, the junction contained 2 bases not matched to a gene.

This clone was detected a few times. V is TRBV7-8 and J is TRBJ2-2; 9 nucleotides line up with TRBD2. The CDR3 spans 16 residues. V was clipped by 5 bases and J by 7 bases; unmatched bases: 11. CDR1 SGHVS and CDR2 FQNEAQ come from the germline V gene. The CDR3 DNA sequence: TGTGCCAGCAGCGCCCCGGCGGGAGGGCCGAACGGGGAGCTGTTTTTT. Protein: CASSAPAGGPNGELFF. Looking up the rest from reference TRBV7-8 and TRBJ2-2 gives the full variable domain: GAGVSQSPRYKVAKRGQDVALRCDPISGHVSLFWYQQALGQGPEFLTYFQNEAQLDKSGLPSDRFFAERPEGSVSTLKIQRTQQEDSAVYLCASSAPAGGPNGELFFGEGSRLTVL.

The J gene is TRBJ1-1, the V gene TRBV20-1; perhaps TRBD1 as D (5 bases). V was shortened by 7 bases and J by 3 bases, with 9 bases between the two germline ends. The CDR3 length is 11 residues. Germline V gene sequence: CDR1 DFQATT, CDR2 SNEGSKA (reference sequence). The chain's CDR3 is CSGWGDTEAFF. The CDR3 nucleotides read TGCAGTGGATGGGGGGACACTGAAGCTTTCTTT.

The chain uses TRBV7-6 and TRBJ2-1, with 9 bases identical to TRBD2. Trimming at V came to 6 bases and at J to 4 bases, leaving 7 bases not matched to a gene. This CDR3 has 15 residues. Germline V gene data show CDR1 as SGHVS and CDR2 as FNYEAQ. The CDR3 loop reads CASSPPGLAYNEQFF. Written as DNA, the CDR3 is TGTGCCAGCAGTCCACCGGGACTAGCTTACAATGAGCAGTTCTTC.

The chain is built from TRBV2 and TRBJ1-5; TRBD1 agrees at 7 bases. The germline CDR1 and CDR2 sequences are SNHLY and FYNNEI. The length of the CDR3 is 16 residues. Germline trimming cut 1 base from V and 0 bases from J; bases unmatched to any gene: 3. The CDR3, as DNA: TGTGCCAGCAGTGAAGACAGGGGACCTAGCAATCAGCCCCAGCATTTT. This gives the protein CASSEDRGPSNQPQHF.

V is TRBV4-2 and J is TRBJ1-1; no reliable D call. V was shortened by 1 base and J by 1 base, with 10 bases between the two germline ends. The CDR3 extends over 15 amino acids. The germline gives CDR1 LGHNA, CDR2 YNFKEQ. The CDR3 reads CASSQGWQANTEAFF. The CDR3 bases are TGTGCCAGCAGCCAAGGTTGGCAGGCGAACACTGAAGCTTTCTTT.

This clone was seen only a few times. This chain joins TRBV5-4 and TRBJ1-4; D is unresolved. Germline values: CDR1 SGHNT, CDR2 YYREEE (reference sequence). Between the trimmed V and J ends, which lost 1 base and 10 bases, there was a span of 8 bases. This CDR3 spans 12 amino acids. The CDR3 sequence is CASSLTTGKLFF. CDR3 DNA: TGTGCCAGCAGCTTGACAACGGGAAAACTGTTTTTT.

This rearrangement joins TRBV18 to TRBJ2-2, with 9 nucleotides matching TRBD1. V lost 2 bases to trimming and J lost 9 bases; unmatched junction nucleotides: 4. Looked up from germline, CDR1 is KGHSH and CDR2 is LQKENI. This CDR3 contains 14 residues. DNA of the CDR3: TGTGCCAGCTCACCAAGGGACAGGGACCGGGAGCTGTTTTTT. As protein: CASSPRDRDRELFF.

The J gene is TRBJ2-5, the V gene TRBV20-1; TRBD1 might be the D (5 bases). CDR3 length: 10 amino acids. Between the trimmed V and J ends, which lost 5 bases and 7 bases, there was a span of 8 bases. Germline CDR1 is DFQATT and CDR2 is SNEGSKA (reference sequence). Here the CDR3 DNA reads TGCAGTGCTGTTAGGGGGACCCAGTACTTC. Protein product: CSAVRGTQYF.

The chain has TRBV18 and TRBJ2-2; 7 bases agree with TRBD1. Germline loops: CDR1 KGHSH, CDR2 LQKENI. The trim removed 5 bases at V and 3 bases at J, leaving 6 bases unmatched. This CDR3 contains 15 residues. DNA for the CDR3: TGTGCCAGCTCAGTCACAGGGGCCGACACCGGGGAGCTGTTTTTT. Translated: CASSVTGADTGELFF.

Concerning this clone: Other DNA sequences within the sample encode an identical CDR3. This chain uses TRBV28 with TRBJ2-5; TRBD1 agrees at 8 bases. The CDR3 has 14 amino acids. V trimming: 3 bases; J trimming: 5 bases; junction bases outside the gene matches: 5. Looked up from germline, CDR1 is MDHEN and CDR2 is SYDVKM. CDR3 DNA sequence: TGTGCCAGCAGTTTGCAGGGGGCGCGGGAGACCCAGTACTTC. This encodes CASSLQGARETQYF.

DNA of the CDR3: TGCGCCAGCAGCTCTCTAGCGGGAGGGCCAGATACGCAGTATTTT. It is translated as CASSSLAGGPDTQYF. The V and J genes are TRBV5-1 and TRBJ2-3, with 12 bases identical to TRBD2. CDR1 SGHRS and CDR2 YFSETQ come from the germline V gene. There are 15 residues in the CDR3. V trimming: 3 bases; J trimming: 4 bases; junction bases outside the gene matches: 3.

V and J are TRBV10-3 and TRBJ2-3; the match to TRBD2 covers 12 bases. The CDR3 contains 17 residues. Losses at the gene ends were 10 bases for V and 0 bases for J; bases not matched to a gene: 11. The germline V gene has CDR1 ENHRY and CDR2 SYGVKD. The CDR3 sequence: CATTGTSGPSSTDTQYF. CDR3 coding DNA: TGTGCCACCACCGGGACTAGCGGGCCTTCTAGCACAGATACGCAGTATTTT.

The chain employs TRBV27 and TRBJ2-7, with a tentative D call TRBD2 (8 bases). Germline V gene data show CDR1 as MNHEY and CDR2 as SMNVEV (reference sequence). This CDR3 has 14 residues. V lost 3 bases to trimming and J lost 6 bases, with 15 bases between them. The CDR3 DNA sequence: TGTGCCAGCAGTTTTTTAGCGGGACAGACCGAGCAGTACTTC. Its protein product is CASSFLAGQTEQYF.

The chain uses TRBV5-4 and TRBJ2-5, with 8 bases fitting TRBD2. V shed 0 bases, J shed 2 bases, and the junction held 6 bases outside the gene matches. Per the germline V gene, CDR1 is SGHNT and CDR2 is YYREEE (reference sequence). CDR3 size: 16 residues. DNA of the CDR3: TGTGCCAGCAGCTTGGGTGTTAGCGGGAATCAAGAGACCCAGTACTTC. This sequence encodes CASSLGVSGNQETQYF.

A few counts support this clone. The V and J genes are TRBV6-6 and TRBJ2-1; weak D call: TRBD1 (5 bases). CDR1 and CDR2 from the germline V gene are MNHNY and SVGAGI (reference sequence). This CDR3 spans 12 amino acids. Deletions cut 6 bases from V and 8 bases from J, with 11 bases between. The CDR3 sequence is CASRRQGDEQFF. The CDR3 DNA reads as TGTGCCAGCAGACGCCAAGGGGATGAGCAGTTCTTC.

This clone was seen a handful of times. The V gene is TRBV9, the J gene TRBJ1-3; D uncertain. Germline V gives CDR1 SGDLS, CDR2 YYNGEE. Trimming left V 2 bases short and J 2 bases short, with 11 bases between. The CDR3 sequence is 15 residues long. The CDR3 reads CASSVGGPPGNTIYF. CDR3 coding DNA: TGTGCCAGCAGCGTTGGCGGGCCGCCTGGAAACACCATATATTTT.

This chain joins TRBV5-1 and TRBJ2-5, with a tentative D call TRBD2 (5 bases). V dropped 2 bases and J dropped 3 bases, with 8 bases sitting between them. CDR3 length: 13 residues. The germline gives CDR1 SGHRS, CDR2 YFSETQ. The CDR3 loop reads CASSFWGEETQYF. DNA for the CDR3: TGCGCCAGCAGCTTCTGGGGAGAAGAGACCCAGTACTTC. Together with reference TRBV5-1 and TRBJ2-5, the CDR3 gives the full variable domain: KAGVTQTPRYLIKTRGQQVTLSCSPISGHRSVSWYQQTPGQGLQFLFEYFSETQRNKGNFPGRFSGRQFSNSRSEMNVSTLELGDSALYLCASSFWGEETQYFGPGTRLLVL.

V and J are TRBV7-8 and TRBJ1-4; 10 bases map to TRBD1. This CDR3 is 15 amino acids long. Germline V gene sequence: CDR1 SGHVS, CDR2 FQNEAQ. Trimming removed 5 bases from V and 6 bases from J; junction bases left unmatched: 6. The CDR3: CASSPGTGAYEKLFF. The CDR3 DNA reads TGTGCCAGCAGCCCGGGGACAGGGGCTTATGAAAAACTGTTTTTT.

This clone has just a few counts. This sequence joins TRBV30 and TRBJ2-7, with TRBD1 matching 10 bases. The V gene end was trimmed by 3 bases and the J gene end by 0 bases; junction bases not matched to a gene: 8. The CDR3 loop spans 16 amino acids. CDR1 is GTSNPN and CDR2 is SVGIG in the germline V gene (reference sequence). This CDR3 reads CAWRKPGQGISYEQYF. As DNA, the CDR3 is TGTGCCTGGAGGAAGCCGGGACAGGGGATCTCCTACGAGCAGTACTTC.